This T cell receptor beta chain was found in a study of glioma-infiltrating T cells after dendritic cell vaccination. Looking at the study overall: Monocyte-derived dendritic cells, cultured approximately 7 days with IL-4 and GM-CSF, were pulsed with autologous tumor lysate.

Trimming cost V 8 bases and J 4 bases, with 16 bases left between them. CDR1 and CDR2 (germline): MNHEY, SMNVEV (reference sequence). The length of the CDR3 is 14 residues. Using immunoSEQ multiplex PCR, the repertoire was profiled, and TCRdb retains in-frame clones only, with some absent. Of some 87,000 clones detected, more than 70% appear once; the ten largest clones hold around 2.9%. With respect to this clone: The antigen remains undetermined.

Overall study results and limits: The cohort had few patients with full blood and tumor sets.

The TCR comes from a human donor with glioblastoma. Source: blood, taken before dendritic cell vaccination. The chain carries TRBV27 and TRBJ2-3; a weak D match, TRBD1 (5 bases). The CDR3 sequence: CASGALPRADTQYF. CDR3 DNA sequence: TGTGCCAGCGGAGCGCTCCCCAGGGCAGATACGCAGTATTTT.